This paragraph reports one TCR gamma chain. The antigen remains undetermined. Additional DNA sequences in this sample encode the identical CDR3. The sample belongs to a study of Vδ1+ human thymocytes. RNA was extracted from the cells and then reverse transcribed. CDR3 amplicons came from multiplex PCR with pooled V-gene forward and constant-region reverse primers. TCRdb reprocessed the multiplex PCR reads through CATT. The profile shows approximately 8,500 gamma-chain clones, around three fifths of them singletons. Vdelta1+ thymocyte sorts reached between roughly 96% and 99.6% purity. Study-wide results and caveats: Unlike peripheral blood Vdelta1+ controls, thymic delta-chain sequences included about 20% Vdelta2 and few Vdelta3. Thymic TRG and TRD repertoires appeared highly polyclonal, with Gaussian CDR3 length distributions. Many TRG clonotypes were shared between donors; TRD repertoires were essentially private.

The ends lost 0 bases at V and 7 bases at J; junction bases unmatched: 6. Germline V CDR1 and CDR2: EGSTGY, YDSYTSSV. The CDR3 runs 13 residues. The chain couples TRGV4 to TRGJ1 or TRGJ2. Assignment of the J gene here rests on matching the DNA to germline, because TCRdb gives none. The sample comprised Vdelta1+ gamma-delta thymocytes from the thymus. Specified subset: FACS-sorted CD3+ TCRalphabeta- TCRVdelta1+ TCRVdelta2- thymocytes. This receptor was obtained from a girl under three years old who had congenital heart surgery. As DNA, the CDR3 is TGTGCCACCTGGGATGGGCGCGGGTATAAGAAACTCTTT. Protein: CATWDGRGYKKLF.